This TCR beta chain came from a study of T cell repertoires in cytomegalovirus infection. Overall study: Public signatures in TCR beta pointed to CMV infection and matching HLA type.

The CDR3 is 16 residues long. The V gene's germline CDR1 is SGHDT and CDR2 YYEEEE. Deletions cut 3 bases from V and 3 bases from J, with 19 bases between. MiXCR, applied by TCRdb to the reads, yields one record per CDR3 protein. The table includes a few hundred thousand distinct CDR3 sequences, almost 40% detected once. As for this clonotype: Antigen: not known.

Overall study results and limits: The ex vivo response was dominated by HLA-C-restricted CMV-specific TCR beta clonotypes. Of the TCR beta families, the public ones yielded a cumulative frequency that identified carriers of CMV plus the relevant HLA.

The chain has TRBV5-6 and TRBJ2-7, with D maybe TRBD1 (9 bases). Sequenced here: cultured PBMCs, sampled from culture after CMV antigen stimulation. The sequence was collected from a human donor in good health (CMV status not recorded). Some clones in this sample may be carry-over from other donors' samples. CDR3 in DNA: TGTGCCAGCAGCTGGGCGGGGGGACAGGGTTACTACGAGCAGTACTTC. Amino acids: CASSWAGGQGYYEQYF.